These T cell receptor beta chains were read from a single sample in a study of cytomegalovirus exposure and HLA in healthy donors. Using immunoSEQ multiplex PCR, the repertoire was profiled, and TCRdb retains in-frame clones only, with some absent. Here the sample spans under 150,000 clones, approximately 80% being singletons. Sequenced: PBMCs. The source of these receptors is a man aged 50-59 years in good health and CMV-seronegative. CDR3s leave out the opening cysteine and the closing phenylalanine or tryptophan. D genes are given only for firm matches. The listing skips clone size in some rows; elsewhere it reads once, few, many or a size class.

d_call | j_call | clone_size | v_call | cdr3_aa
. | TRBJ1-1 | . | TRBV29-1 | SVEDRTNTEAF
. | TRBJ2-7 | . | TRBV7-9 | ASSSRSIEQY
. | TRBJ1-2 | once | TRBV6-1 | ASSAGRVGYGYT
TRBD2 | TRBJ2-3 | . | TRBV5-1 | ASSLAGLAGNTDTQY
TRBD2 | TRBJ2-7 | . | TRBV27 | ASTSGRAREQY
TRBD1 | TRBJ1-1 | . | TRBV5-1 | ASSPGQAVNTEAF
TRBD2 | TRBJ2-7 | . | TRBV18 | ASSPFSGPGEQY
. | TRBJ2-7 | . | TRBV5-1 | ASSLKSSYEQY
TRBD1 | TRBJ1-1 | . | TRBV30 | AWSPPGQDYTEAF
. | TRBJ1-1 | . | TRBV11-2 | ASSLAGMNTEAF
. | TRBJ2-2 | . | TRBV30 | AWSPGNTGELF
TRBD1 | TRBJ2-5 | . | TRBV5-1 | ASSLPGTGGSETQY
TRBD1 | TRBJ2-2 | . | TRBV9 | ASSAGTGDFSGELF
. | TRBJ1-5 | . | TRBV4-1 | ASSQGVGDQPQH
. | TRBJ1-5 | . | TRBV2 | ASSTYRSHQPQH
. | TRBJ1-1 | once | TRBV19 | ASSTGQTMNTEAF
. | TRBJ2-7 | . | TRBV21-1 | ASSTGLAGAYEQY
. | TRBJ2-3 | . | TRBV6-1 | ASSDSLAADTQY
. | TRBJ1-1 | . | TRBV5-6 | ASSLARVTEAF
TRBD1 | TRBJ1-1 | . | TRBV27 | ASSPTHGTEFPTEAF
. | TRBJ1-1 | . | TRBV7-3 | ASSLISNTEAF
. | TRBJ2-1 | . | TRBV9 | ASSDSRGASPYNEQF
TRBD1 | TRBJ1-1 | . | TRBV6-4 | ASNSGTGEAF
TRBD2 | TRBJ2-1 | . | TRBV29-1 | SIQPGEGLNEQF
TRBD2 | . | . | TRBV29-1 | SVRLAAYEQY
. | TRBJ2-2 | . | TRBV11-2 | ASSFPPKEGTGELF
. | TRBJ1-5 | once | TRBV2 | ASRSGLIYQPQH
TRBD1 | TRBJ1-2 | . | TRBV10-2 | ASRLAPGQSNYGYT
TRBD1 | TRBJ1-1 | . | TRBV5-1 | ASSPKGAGTEAF
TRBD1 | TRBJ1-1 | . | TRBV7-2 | ASSPPGQREAF
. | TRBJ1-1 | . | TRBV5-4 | ASSQDSDTEAF
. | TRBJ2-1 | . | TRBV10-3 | AISGAGNEQF
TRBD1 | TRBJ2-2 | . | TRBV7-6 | ASSARQGSDTGELF
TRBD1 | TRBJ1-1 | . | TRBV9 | ASSVAPTGDTEAF
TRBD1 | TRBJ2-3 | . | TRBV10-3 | AISELIGDRGTDTQY
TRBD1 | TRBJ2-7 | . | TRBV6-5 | ASSRTGFYEQY
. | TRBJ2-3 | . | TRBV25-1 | ASSEFAAAQDTQY
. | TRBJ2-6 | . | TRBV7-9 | ASSVWAPSGANVLT
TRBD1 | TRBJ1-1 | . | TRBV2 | ASIGTGGNPNTEAF
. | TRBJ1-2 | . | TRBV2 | ASNIPGHDYGYT
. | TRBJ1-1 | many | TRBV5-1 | ASSLQGGTEAF
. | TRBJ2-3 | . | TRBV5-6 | ASSLAGGLSTDTQY
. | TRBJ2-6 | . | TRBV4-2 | ASSQAEQGAGANVLT
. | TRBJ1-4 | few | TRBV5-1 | ASSLGQGWANEKLF
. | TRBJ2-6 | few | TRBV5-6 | ASSLVLDSGSGANVLT
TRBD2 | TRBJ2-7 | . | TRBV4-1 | ASSRSTSGGFYEQY
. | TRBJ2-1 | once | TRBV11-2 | ASSLGPEQF
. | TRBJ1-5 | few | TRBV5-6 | ASSGGAYSNQPQH